The source of this T cell receptor (beta chain) is a study of human thymus T cells. General study results and limits: Seemingly biased V and J gene usage marked thymic and blood repertoires.

The CDR3 runs to 15 residues. The germline V gene encodes CDR1 GTSNPN and CDR2 SVGIG (reference sequence). V lost 3 bases and J 8 bases, leaving 17 bases between the germline ends. Assay: immunoSEQ multiplex PCR; the TCRdb copy retains only in-frame clones and omits some. The data contain 54,000 or so clones, 85% to 95% of them singletons. Samples came from healthy Finnish infants during open corrective cardiac surgery. Only four of the eight donors provided a 0.5-1 mL blood sample. Genomic DNA was extracted from every available blood leukocyte. Remarks on this clone: Its antigen is undetermined.

This TCR came from a boy under three years old with a congenital heart defect but otherwise immunologically healthy. J is TRBJ1-6 and V is TRBV30, with D perhaps matching TRBD1 (5 bases). Sequencing input: blood. CDR3 DNA: TGTGCCTGGAGGTGGGGACCTCGGTACGATTCACCCCTCCACTTT. Encoded protein: CAWRWGPRYDSPLHF.